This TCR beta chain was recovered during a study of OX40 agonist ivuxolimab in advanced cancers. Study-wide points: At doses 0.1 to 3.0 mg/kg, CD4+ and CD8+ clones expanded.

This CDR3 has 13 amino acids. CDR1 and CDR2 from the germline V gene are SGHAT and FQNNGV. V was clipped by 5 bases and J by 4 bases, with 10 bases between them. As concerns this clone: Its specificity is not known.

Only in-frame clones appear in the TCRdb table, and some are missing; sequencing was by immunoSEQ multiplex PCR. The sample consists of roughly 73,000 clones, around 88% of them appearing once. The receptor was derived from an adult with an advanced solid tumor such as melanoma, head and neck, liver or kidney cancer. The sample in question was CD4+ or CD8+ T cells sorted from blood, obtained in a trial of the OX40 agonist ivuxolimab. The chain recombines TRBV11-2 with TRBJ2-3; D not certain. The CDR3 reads CASSPLLSDTQYF. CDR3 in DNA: TGTGCCAGCAGCCCCCTACTTTCAGATACGCAGTATTTT.